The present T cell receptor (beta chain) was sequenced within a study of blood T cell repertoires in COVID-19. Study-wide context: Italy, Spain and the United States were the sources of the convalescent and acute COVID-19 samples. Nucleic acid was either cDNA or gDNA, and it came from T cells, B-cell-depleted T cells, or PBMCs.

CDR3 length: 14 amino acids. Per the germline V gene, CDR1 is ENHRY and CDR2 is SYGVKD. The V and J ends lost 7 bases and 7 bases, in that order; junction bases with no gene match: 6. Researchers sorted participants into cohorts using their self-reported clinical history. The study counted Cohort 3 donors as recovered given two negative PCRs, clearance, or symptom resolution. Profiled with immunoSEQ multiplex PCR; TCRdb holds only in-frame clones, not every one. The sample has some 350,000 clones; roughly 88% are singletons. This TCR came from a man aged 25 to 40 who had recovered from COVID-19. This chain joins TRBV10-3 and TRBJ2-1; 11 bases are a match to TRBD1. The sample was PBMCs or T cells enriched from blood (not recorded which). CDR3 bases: TGTGCCATCATCGCGGACAGGGGGCGGAATGAGCAGTTCTTC. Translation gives CAIIADRGRNEQFF.